The clone carrying this T cell receptor (beta chain) was seen a few times. The antigen is undetermined. Germline V lookup: CDR1 SGHRS, CDR2 YFSETQ. The CDR3 has 14 amino acids. Trimming took 4 bases from V and 0 from J, leaving 10 bases between them. TCRdb reprocessed the RT-PCR reads with MiXCR, giving one entry per CDR3 protein. Among fewer than 750,000 distinct CDR3 sequences listed, 14% were seen once. This sample is part of a study of response to subunit inactivated influenza vaccine. Study-wide results and limits: Few new T cells, the authors suggested, are recruited by each seasonal influenza vaccination.

This chain links TRBV5-1 with TRBJ1-1; D possibly corresponds to TRBD1 (5 bases). Sample: PBMCs from blood, taken 12 days after vaccination. This TCR came from a man aged 50-59 years who received an inactivated influenza vaccine. CDR3 in amino acids: CASSPGVMNTEAFF. Here the CDR3 DNA reads TGCGCCAGCAGCCCGGGGGTTATGAACACTGAAGCTTTCTTT.